This TCR beta chain was profiled in a study of T-cell reconstitution after alpha-beta-depleted transplantation in children. Study outcomes and limitations: Day-60 TCRbeta diversity that was high in some patients was derived from surviving recipient T cells and thymic progenitors. Several hundred expanded graft clones reportedly gave rise to the alpha-beta T cells present about two months after transplant. Fresh T-cell production supplied most of the T-cell counts and diversity seen one year after transplant.

Per germline, CDR1 SGHRS and CDR2 YFSETQ. The ends lost 3 bases at V and 4 bases at J; junction bases unmatched: 7. CDR3 size: 15 residues. As for this clonotype: Its antigen is as yet unknown.

As it was prepared, the TCRbeta library received unique molecular identifiers. A single record per CDR3 protein comes from TCRdb applying MiXCR to the PCR reads. The data show 450,000 to 600,000 distinct CDR3 sequences, about 10% seen once. The clonotype comes from a child younger than 10 with inherited bone marrow failure, due to receive a stem cell transplant. Specimen: PBMCs, collected before TCRalphabeta/CD19-depleted stem cell transplant. This chain links TRBV5-1 with TRBJ2-7, with 10 bases matching TRBD2. The CDR3 region is CASSSWTSGVYEQYF. CDR3 DNA: TGCGCCAGCAGCTCTTGGACTAGCGGAGTTTACGAGCAGTACTTC.